This T cell receptor beta chain appears in the sequencing data of a study of cytomegalovirus exposure and HLA in healthy donors. Study-level background: Ancestry clustering placed roughly four fifths of over 300 genotyped donors in the Caucasian-associated cluster.

CDR1 is MNHEY and CDR2 is SMNVEV in the germline V gene (reference sequence). Trimming removed 9 bases at V and 7 bases at J, with 6 bases between. The CDR3 totals 10 residues. It was with 60 Vbeta and 13 Jbeta primers that the PCR ran. The assay was immunoSEQ multiplex PCR, and TCRdb's table has in-frame clones only and misses some. The sample shows 100,000 to 150,000 clones, roughly 82% of them seen only once. The gene calls are TRBV27 and TRBJ2-2; D might be TRBD2 (5 bases). The receptor comes from a boy aged 5-17 years in good health and CMV-seronegative. The sequenced sample consisted of PBMCs. The CDR3 spells CASGLGELFF. The CDR3 nucleotides are TGTGCCAGTGGACTCGGGGAGCTGTTTTTT.